A single sample gave rise to the 19 T cell receptor beta chains below, sequenced in a study of Tregs in tolerant kidney transplant recipients. Method: immunoSEQ multiplex PCR; TCRdb's copy keeps in-frame clones and lacks some. The sample lists around 63,000 clones; 70% to 90% were seen once. The sequences come from Tregs from blood, collected before the transplant. The receptors stem from a human donor who received a combined kidney and bone marrow transplant.

The rearrangement uses TRBV7-5 and TRBJ1-2. TRBV7-5 is flagged as a pseudogene. The CDR3 runs 15 residues. As DNA, the CDR3 is TGTGTCAGAAGCTTAATATGCGAATTACCCTATGGCTACACCTTC. Translation: CVRSLICELPYGYTF.

This chain connects TRBV7-8 to TRBJ2-2; D is possibly TRBD1 or TRBD2 (5 bases each). CDR3 size: 18 residues. V lost 3 bases to trimming and J lost 1 base, with 18 bases between them. Germline V gene sequence: CDR1 SGHVS, CDR2 FQNEAQ. DNA for the CDR3: TGTGCCAGCAGCTTTACCCCCCCGGGGCCTAAGAACACCGGGGAGCTGTTTTTT. Translating gives CASSFTPPGPKNTGELFF.

CDR3 protein: CASSQPDDEQFF. The DNA of the CDR3 is TGCGCCAGCAGCCAACCTGACGATGAGCAGTTCTTC. The chain couples TRBV5-1 to TRBJ2-1; D call uncertain. V was clipped by 4 bases and J by 8 bases, with 10 bases between them. CDR3 size: 12 residues. The germline gives CDR1 SGHRS, CDR2 YFSETQ.

The V call is TRBV2, the J call TRBJ2-1; 11 positions agree with TRBD2. Germline values: CDR1 SNHLY, CDR2 FYNNEI. J gave up 4 bases and V 4 bases, and 0 bases lay outside the gene matches. The CDR3 contains 14 residues. CDR3 nucleotide sequence: TGTGCCAGCAGTGGACTAGCGGGGTACAATGAGCAGTTCTTC. It codes for CASSGLAGYNEQFF.

The chain uses TRBV5-1 and TRBJ2-2, with 7 bases matching TRBD1. This CDR3 is 16 amino acids long. Trimming took 2 bases from V and 5 from J; bases not matched to a gene: 9. Germline CDR1 and CDR2: SGHRS and YFSETQ. As DNA, the CDR3 is TGCGCCAGCAGCTTTGAGGACAGGCCTCGGACCGGGGAGCTGTTTTTT. Amino acids: CASSFEDRPRTGELFF.

The chain recombines TRBV5-4 with TRBJ2-7; D unclear. Between the trimmed V and J ends, which lost 2 bases and 3 bases, there was a span of 15 bases. The germline gives CDR1 SGHNT, CDR2 YYREEE (reference sequence). The CDR3 extends over 15 amino acids. CDR3 DNA sequence: TGTGCCAGCAGCTTTTTCTCCATGGGCAGCTACGAGCAGTACTTC. Amino acids: CASSFFSMGSYEQYF.

The chain is built from TRBV11-2 and TRBJ2-7; no reliable D call. V was trimmed by 1 base and J by 5 bases, leaving 6 bases between them. Per germline, CDR1 SGHAT and CDR2 FQNNGV. This CDR3 contains 12 residues. CDR3 in DNA: TGTGCCAGCAGCTTAGTGAGGAACGAGCAGTACTTC. Translation: CASSLVRNEQYF.

The gene calls are TRBV11-3 and TRBJ2-1; 10 nucleotides match TRBD1. Germline CDR1 SGHNT, CDR2 YENEEA. The CDR3 loop spans 14 amino acids. With V trimmed by 5 bases and J by 6 bases, 4 bases remained unmatched. As DNA, the CDR3 is TGTGCCAGCAGCGCCGGGACAGGGGTCAATGAGCAGTTCTTC. It specifies CASSAGTGVNEQFF.

V is TRBV11-2 and J is TRBJ1-4; the D is unclear. The CDR3 totals 13 residues. Trimming shortened V by 3 bases and J by 7 bases, and 9 bases separated the two germline ends. Germline values: CDR1 SGHAT, CDR2 FQNNGV. The CDR3 DNA reads as TGTGCCAGCAGCTTTACCGTAGTTGAAAAACTGTTTTTT. It encodes CASSFTVVEKLFF.

The chain carries TRBV5-7 and TRBJ1-1, with a weak D call TRBD1 (5 bases). TRBV5-7 carries the ORF label, with uncertain function. V was shortened by 0 bases and J by 3 bases, with 24 bases between the two germline ends. This CDR3 contains 19 residues. The CDR3 nucleotides are TGTGCCAGCAGCTTGGAACGCACACTGGGGACGGGGGTTCACACTGAAGCTTTCTTT. Its translation: CASSLERTLGTGVHTEAFF.

The chain links TRBV2 to TRBJ1-2, with D tentatively TRBD1 (5 bases). Per germline, CDR1 SNHLY and CDR2 FYNNEI. V lost 5 bases, J lost 8 bases, and 18 bases lay in between. This CDR3 has 14 residues. The CDR3, as DNA: TGTGCCAGCAGTAGATTGGACATGGCGGCAGGCTACACCTTC. Its protein is CASSRLDMAAGYTF.

The gene calls are TRBV28 and TRBJ1-6, with D perhaps TRBD1 (6 bases). Trimming removed 6 bases from V and 10 bases from J, with 13 bases in between. The CDR3 spans 13 residues. The V gene's germline CDR1 is MDHEN and CDR2 SYDVKM. CDR3 DNA: TGTGCCAGCAGACCAGGGGTCGGGTCACCCCTCCACTTT. It yields the protein CASRPGVGSPLHF.

J is TRBJ1-5 and V is TRBV10-3; 9 bases match TRBD1. The germline V gene encodes CDR1 ENHRY and CDR2 SYGVKD. V lost 3 bases and J lost 9; bases outside the gene matches: 9. This CDR3 region has 15 residues. Written as DNA, the CDR3 is TGTGCCATCAGTGAAGTTGGGACAGGGAACGGGCCCCAGCATTTT. Its protein is CAISEVGTGNGPQHF.

This clone showed up just a few times. The chain has TRBV5-1 and TRBJ1-1, with a possible D match to TRBD1 (5 bases). Trimming removed 2 bases from V and 1 base from J, with 18 bases in between. Germline V gives CDR1 SGHRS, CDR2 YFSETQ. The CDR3 sequence is 17 residues long. DNA for the CDR3: TGCGCCAGCAGCTTCAGACTTGAGGGGTGGGCGAACACTGAAGCTTTCTTT. It yields the protein CASSFRLEGWANTEAFF.

The chain recombines TRBV4-1 with TRBJ2-5, with TRBD2 matching over 7 bases. The ends lost 2 bases at V and 5 bases at J; junction bases unmatched: 14. The length of the CDR3 is 17 residues. CDR1 and CDR2 (germline): MGHRA, YSYEKL. This CDR3 reads CASSQHTLAALGETQYF. The CDR3 region has the DNA TGCGCCAGCAGCCAACATACTCTAGCGGCCCTAGGGGAGACCCAGTACTTC.

The sample holds one count of this clone. Here the CDR3 reads CASSFPRLIQGQRTYNEQFF. The CDR3 DNA reads as TGCGCCAGCAGCTTCCCGAGACTAATACAGGGGCAGCGAACCTACAATGAGCAGTTCTTC. The chain couples TRBV5-1 to TRBJ2-1; TRBD1 matches at 7 bases. This CDR3 region has 20 residues. The V gene's germline CDR1 is SGHRS and CDR2 YFSETQ. J gave up 2 bases and V 2 bases, and 19 bases lay outside the gene matches.

V and J are TRBV7-9 and TRBJ2-2; D unresolved. Trimming pared 4 bases from V and 8 bases from J, leaving 20 bases between. The CDR3 totals 16 residues. Germline-derived CDR1 and CDR2 are SEHNR and FQNEAQ (reference sequence). The CDR3 protein is CASSSSELQFSGELFF. The CDR3 DNA is TGTGCCAGCAGCTCCTCAGAGTTGCAGTTCTCAGGGGAGCTGTTTTTT.

The V and J genes are TRBV12-5 and TRBJ1-5; D not resolved. Per the germline V gene, CDR1 is LGHNT and CDR2 is FRNRAP. The ends were cut back, 0 bases at V and 10 bases at J, with 10 bases in the middle. The CDR3 contains 13 residues. CDR3 region: CASGLVENGPQHF. CDR3 DNA sequence: TGTGCTAGTGGTTTGGTAGAAAACGGCCCCCAGCATTTT.

This clone has a handful of counts. V gene TRBV5-6 combines with J gene TRBJ1-6; TRBD1 might be the D (6 bases). V lost 0 bases and J lost 4, with 11 bases in between. Germline V lookup: CDR1 SGHDT, CDR2 YYEEEE. The CDR3 loop spans 16 amino acids. In DNA form, the CDR3 reads TGTGCCAGCAGCTTGGCCGGGCAGGGGTATAATTCACCCCTCCACTTT. Its translation: CASSLAGQGYNSPLHF.